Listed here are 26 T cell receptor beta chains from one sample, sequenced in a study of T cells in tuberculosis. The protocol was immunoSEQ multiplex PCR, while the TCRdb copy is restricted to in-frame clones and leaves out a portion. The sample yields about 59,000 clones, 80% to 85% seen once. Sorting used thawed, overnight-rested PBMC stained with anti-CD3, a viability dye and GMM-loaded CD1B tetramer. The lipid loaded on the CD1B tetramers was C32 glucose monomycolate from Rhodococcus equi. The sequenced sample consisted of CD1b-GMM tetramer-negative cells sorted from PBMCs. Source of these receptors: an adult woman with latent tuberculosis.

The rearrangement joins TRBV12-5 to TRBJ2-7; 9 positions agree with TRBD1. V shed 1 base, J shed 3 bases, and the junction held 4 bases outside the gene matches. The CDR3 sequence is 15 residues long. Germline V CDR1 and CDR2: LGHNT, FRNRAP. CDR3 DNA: TGTGCTAGTGGTTTGGCCACGACAGGGGGCTACGAGCAGTACTTC. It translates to CASGLATTGGYEQYF.

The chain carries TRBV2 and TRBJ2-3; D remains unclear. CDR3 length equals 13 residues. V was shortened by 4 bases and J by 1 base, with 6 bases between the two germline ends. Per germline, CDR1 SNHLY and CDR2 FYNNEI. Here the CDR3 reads CASSVSRTDTQYF. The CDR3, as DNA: TGTGCCAGCAGTGTTAGCCGCACAGATACGCAGTATTTT.

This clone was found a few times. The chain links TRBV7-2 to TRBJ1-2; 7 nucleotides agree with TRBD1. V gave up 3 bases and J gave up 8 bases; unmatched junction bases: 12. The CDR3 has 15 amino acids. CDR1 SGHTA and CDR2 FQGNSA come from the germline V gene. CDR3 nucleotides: TGTGCCAGCAGCTTCCGGGACAGACCCTCCATCGGCTACACCTTC. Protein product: CASSFRDRPSIGYTF.

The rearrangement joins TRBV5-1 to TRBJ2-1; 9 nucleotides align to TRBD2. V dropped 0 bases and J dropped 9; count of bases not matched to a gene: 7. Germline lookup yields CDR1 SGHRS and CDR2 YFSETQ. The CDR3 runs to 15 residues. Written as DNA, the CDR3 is TGCGCCAGCAGCTTGGGCGGGAGGGCCACTCGTGAGCAGTTCTTC. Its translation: CASSLGGRATREQFF.

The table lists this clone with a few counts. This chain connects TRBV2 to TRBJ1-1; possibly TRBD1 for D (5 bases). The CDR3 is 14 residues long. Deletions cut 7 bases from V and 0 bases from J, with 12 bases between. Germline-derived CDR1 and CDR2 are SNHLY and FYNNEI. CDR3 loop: CASNAQTVNTEAFF. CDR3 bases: TGTGCCAGCAATGCCCAGACAGTGAACACTGAAGCTTTCTTT.

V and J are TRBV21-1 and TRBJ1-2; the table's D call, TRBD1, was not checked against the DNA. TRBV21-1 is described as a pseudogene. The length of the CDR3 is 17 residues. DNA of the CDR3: TGTGCCAGCAGCAAAGCAGGGGGTCCTGAGAGGGGAGATGGCTACACCTTC. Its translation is CASSKAGGPERGDGYTF.

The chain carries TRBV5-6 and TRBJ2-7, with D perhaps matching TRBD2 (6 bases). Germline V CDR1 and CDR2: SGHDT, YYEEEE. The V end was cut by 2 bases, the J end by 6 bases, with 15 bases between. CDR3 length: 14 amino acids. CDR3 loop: CASSLGGGAGEQYF. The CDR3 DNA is TGTGCCAGCAGCTTAGGTGGCGGGGCGGGCGAGCAGTACTTC.

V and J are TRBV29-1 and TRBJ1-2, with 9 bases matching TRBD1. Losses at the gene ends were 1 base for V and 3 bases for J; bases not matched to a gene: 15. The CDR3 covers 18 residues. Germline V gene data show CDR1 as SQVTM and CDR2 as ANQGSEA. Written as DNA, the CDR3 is TGCAGCGTTGAAGGGAGGGGGAACCGACAGGGGGTTGACTATGGCTACACCTTC. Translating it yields CSVEGRGNRQGVDYGYTF.

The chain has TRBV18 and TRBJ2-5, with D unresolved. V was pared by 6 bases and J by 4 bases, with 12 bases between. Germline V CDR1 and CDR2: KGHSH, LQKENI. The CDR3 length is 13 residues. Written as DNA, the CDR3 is TGTGCCAGCTCTGACCGACTTATAGAGACCCAGTACTTC. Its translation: CASSDRLIETQYF.

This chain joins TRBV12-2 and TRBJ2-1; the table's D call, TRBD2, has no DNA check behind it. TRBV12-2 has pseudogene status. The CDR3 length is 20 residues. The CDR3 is CASRLETSGRDRSHYNEQFF. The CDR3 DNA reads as TGTGCAAGTCGCTTAGAAACTAGCGGGAGGGATAGATCCCATTACAATGAGCAGTTCTTC.

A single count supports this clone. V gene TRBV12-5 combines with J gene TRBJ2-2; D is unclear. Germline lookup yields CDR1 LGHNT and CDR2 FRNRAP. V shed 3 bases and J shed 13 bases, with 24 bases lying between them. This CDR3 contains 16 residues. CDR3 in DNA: TGTGCTAGTGGTTTTCCTCTCCGAGCGCCTACTATAGGGCTGTTTTTT. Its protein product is CASGFPLRAPTIGLFF.

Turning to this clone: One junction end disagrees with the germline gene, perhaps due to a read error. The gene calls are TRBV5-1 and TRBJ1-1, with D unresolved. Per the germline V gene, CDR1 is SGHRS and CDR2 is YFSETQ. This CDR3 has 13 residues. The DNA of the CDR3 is TGCGCCAACAGCCTAAAGAGGAACACTGAAGCTTTCTTT. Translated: CANSLKRNTEAFF.

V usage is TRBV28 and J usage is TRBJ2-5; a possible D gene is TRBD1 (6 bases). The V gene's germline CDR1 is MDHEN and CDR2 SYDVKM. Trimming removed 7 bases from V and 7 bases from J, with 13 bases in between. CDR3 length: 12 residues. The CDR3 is CASTQTGSTQYF. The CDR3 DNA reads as TGTGCCAGCACACAGACAGGCTCGACCCAGTACTTC.

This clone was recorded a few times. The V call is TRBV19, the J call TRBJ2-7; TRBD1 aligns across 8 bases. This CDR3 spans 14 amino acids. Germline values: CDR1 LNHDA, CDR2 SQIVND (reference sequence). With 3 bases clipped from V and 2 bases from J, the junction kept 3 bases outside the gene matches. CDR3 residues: CASSIGTGPYEQYF. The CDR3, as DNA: TGTGCCAGTAGTATCGGGACAGGACCCTACGAGCAGTACTTC.

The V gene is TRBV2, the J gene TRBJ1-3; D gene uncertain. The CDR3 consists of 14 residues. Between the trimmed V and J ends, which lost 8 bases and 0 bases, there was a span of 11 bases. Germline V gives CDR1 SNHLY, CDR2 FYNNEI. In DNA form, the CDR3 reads TGTGCCAGCGGGCCCCCTTACTCTGGAAACACCATATATTTT. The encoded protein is CASGPPYSGNTIYF.

Here the CDR3 DNA reads TGTGCCTGGAGGAGGGCGGCTAATGAAAAACTGTTTTTT. Translating gives CAWRRAANEKLFF. This chain joins TRBV30 and TRBJ1-4; D remains ambiguous. The CDR3 totals 13 residues. V gave up 3 bases and J gave up 3 bases, with 8 bases separating them. Germline loops: CDR1 GTSNPN, CDR2 SVGIG (reference sequence).

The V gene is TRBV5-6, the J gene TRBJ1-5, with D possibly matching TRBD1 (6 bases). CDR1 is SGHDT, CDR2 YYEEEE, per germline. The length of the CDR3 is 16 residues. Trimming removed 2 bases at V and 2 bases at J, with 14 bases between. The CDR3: CASSLLRGGGNQPQHF. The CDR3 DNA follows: TGTGCCAGCAGCTTACTCAGAGGGGGGGGCAATCAGCCCCAGCATTTT.

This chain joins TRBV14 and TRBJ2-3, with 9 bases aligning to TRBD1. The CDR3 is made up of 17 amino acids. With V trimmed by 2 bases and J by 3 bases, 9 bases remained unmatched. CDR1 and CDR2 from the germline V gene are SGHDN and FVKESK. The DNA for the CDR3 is TGTGCCAGCAGCCAATCAAGCTGGGGACAGGGAACAGATACGCAGTATTTT. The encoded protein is CASSQSSWGQGTDTQYF. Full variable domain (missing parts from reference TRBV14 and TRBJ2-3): EAGVTQFPSHSVIEKGQTVTLRCDPISGHDNLYWYRRVMGKEIKFLLHFVKESKQDESGMPNNRFLAERTGGTYSTLKVQPAELEDSGVYFCASSQSSWGQGTDTQYFGPGTRLTVL.

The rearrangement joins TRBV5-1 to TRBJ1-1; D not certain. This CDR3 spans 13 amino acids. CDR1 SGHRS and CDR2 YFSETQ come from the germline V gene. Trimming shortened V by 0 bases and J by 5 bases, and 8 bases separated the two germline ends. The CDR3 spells CASSLGSGTEAFF. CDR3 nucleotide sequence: TGCGCCAGCAGCTTGGGGAGCGGGACTGAAGCTTTCTTT. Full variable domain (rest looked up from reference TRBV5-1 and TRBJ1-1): KAGVTQTPRYLIKTRGQQVTLSCSPISGHRSVSWYQQTPGQGLQFLFEYFSETQRNKGNFPGRFSGRQFSNSRSEMNVSTLELGDSALYLCASSLGSGTEAFFGQGTRLTVV.

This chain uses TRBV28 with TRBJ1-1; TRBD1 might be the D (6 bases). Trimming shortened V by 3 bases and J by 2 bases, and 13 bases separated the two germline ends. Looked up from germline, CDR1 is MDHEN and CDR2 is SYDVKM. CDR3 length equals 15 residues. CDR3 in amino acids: CASSFGDRINTEAFF. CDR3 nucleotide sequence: TGTGCCAGCAGTTTCGGAGACAGGATAAACACTGAAGCTTTCTTT.

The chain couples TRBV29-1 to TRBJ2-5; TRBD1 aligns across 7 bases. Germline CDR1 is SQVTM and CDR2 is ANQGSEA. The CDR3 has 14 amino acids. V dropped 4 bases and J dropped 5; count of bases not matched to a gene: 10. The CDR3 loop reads CSVGAGGSYETQYF. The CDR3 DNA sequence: TGCAGCGTTGGGGCAGGGGGTTCCTACGAGACCCAGTACTTC.

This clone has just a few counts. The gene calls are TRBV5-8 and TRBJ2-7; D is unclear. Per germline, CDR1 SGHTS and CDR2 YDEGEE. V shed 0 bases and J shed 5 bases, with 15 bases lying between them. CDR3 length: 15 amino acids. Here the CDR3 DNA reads TGTGCCAGCAGCTTGGGTGGGCACCTGCTCGACGAGCAGTACTTC. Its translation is CASSLGGHLLDEQYF.

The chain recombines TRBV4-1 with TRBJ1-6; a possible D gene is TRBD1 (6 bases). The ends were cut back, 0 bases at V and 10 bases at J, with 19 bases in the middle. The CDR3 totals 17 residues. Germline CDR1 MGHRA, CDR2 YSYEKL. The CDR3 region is CASSQDQRPVGTSPLHF. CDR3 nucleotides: TGCGCCAGCAGCCAAGATCAGCGGCCCGTAGGGACATCACCCCTCCACTTT.

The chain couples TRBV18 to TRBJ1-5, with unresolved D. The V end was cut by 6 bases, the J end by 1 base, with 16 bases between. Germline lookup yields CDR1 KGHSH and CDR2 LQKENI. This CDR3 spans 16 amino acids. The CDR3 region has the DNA TGTGCCAGCTCCGCGGCGGCGGCGCCGAGCAATCAGCCCCAGCATTTT. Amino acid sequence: CASSAAAAPSNQPQHF.

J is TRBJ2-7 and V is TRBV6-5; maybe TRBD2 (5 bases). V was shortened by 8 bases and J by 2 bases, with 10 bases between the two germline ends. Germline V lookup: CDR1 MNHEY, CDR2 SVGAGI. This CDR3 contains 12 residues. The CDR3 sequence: CASRGAPYEQYF. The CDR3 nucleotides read TGTGCCAGCCGGGGAGCCCCCTACGAGCAGTACTTC.

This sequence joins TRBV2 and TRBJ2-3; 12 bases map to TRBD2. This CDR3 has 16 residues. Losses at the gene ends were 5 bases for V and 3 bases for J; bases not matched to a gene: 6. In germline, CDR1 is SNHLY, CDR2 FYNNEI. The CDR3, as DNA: TGTGCCAGCAGTCGGTCACTAGCGGGAGGTACAGATACGCAGTATTTT. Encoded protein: CASSRSLAGGTDTQYF.